This T cell receptor beta chain emerged from a study of CD8 T cells in ankylosing spondylitis. The study's findings and limits: Seemingly characteristic of ankylosing spondylitis blood was a TCR beta motif consisting of about 8 highly homologous variants.

V lost 8 bases to trimming and J lost 6 bases; unmatched junction nucleotides: 11. The germline gives CDR1 LGHNA, CDR2 YSLEER. This CDR3 spans 15 amino acids. Quantitative molecular-barcoded 5'-RACE generated the TCR beta libraries. Via MiXCR, TCRdb re-called the 5' RACE reads, giving one row per CDR3 protein. The sample includes approximately 520,000 distinct CDR3 sequences, over 4% seen only once; the top ten take roughly 3.5%. This clonotype was seen repeatedly, ten times or more. Its specificity is unknown. This chain uses TRBV4-3 with TRBJ2-1, with TRBD2 matching 9 bases. The receptor's source is a male donor with ankylosing spondylitis. Sequencing was performed on blood, either unsorted or a sorted T cell fraction (not recorded which). CDR3 coding DNA: TGCGCCAGCGCCTCGAGGACTAGCGACGGCAATGAGCAGTTCTTC. Translated, it gives CASASRTSDGNEQFF.